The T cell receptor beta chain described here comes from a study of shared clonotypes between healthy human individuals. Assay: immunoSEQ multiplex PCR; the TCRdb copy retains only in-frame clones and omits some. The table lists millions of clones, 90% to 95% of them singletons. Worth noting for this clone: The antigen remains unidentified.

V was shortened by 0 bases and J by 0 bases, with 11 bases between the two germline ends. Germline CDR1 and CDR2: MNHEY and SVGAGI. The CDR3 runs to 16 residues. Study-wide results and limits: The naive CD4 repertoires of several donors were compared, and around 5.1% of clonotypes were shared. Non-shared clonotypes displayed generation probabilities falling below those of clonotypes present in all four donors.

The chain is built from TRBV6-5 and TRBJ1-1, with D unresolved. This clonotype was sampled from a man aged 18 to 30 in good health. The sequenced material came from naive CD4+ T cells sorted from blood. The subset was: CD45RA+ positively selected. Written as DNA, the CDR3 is TGTGCCAGCAGTTACTCGTCCACTGGGCTGAACACTGAAGCTTTCTTT. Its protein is CASSYSSTGLNTEAFF.